This TCR beta chain was retrieved from a study of T cell changes during pregnancy in multiple sclerosis. Germline V gene sequence: CDR1 LNHDA, CDR2 SQIVND (reference sequence). V lost 0 bases to trimming and J lost 4 bases, with 6 bases between them. This CDR3 region has 13 residues. Sequenced by immunoSEQ multiplex PCR; TCRdb stores in-frame clones only, minus some. The repertoire holds more than 65,000 clones, approximately 90% seen once, with 0.43% in the top ten. This sequence was found in a female donor with multiple sclerosis, enrolled in a pregnancy study. The J gene is TRBJ1-1, the V gene TRBV19, with D possibly TRBD1 on 6 matching bases. This material consisted of CD4+ T cells from peripheral blood mononuclear cells, taken before pregnancy. The CDR3 sequence: CASSIEQGTEAFF. The CDR3 DNA follows: TGTGCCAGTAGTATAGAACAGGGCACTGAAGCTTTCTTT. Together with reference TRBV19 and TRBJ1-1, the CDR3 gives the full variable domain: DGGITQSPKYLFRKEGQNVTLSCEQNLNHDAMYWYRQDPGQGLRLIYYSQIVNDFQKGDIAEGYSVSREKKESFPLTVTSAQKNPTAFYLCASSIEQGTEAFFGQGTRLTVV.